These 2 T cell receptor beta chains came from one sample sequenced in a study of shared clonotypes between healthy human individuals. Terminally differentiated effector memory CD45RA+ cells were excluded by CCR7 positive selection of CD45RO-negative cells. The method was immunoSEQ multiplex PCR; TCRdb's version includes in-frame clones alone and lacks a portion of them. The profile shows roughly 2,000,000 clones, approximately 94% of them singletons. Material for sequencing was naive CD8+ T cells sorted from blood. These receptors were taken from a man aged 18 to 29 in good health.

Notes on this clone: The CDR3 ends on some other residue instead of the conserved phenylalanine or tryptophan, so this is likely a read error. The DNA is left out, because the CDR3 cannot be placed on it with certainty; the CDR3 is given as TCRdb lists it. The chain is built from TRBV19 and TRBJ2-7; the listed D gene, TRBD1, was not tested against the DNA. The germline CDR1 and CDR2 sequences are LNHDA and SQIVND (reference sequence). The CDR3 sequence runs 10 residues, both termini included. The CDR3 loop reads CASRIGTGRL.

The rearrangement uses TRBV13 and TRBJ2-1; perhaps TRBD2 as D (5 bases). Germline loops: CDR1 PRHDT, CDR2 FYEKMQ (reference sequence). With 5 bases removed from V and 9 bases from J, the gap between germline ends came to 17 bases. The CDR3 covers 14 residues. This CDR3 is CASSPDGLRFEQFF. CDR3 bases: TGTGCCAGCAGCCCCGATGGACTGAGGTTTGAGCAGTTCTTC.